The clone carrying this T cell receptor (beta chain) was found many times. What it binds is unknown. TCRdb redid the calling of the reads with MiXCR, one entry per CDR3 protein. This sample has a few hundred thousand distinct CDR3 sequences, with 15% to 20% found just once. These data are taken from a study of T cell repertoires in cytomegalovirus infection. As for the study in general: An indication of both CMV infection and matching HLA type came from public TCR beta signatures.

Study results and caveats: Pooled public TCR beta family frequency picked out CMV carriers with the relevant HLA. It was HLA-C-restricted CMV-specific TCR beta clonotypes that dominated the response ex vivo.

The germline V gene encodes CDR1 MDHEN and CDR2 SYDVKM. V lost 3 bases and J lost 13, with 18 bases in between. There are 13 residues in the CDR3. The specimen was CD8+ T cells from PBMCs. This sequence originates from a human donor in good health (CMV status not recorded). Some clones in this sample may be carry-over from other donors' samples. The chain has TRBV28 and TRBJ1-1, with D unclear. As DNA, the CDR3 is TGTGCCAGCAGTTTGTCAGGTCTAAATGACGGTTTCTTT. It yields the protein CASSLSGLNDGFF.